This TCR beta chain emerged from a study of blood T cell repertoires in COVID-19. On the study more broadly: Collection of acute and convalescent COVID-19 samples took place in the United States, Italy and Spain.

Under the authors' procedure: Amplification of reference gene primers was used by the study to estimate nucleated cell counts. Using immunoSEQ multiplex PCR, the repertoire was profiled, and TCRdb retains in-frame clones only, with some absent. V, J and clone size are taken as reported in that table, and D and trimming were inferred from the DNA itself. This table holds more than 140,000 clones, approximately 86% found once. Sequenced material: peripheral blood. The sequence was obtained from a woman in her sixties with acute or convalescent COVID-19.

CDR3 loop: CASSPIGETQYF. CDR3 nucleotide sequence: TGTGCCAGCAGCCCGATCGGGGAGACCCAGTACTTC. The V call is TRBV12-3 or TRBV12-4, the J call TRBJ2-5; D unresolved. Trimming left V 6 bases short and J 5 bases short, with 10 bases between. This CDR3 spans 12 amino acids.